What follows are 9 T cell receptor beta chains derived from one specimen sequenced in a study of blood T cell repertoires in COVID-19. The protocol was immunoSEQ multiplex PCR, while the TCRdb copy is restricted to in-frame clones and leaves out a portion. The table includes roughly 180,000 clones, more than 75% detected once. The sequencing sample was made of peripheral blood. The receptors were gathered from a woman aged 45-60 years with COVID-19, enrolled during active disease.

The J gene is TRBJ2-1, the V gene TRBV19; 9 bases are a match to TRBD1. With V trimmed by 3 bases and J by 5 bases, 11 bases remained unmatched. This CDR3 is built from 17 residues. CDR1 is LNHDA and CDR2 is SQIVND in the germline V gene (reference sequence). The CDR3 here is CASSMSRDREYNNEQFF. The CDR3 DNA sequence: TGTGCCAGTAGTATGTCGCGGGACAGGGAATATAACAATGAGCAGTTCTTC.

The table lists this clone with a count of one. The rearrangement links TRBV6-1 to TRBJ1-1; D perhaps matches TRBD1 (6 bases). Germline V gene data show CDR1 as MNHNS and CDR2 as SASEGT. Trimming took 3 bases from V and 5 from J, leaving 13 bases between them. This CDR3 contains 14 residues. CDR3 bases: TGTGCCAGCAGTGAGGACAGACATTGGACTGAAGCTTTCTTT. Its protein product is CASSEDRHWTEAFF.

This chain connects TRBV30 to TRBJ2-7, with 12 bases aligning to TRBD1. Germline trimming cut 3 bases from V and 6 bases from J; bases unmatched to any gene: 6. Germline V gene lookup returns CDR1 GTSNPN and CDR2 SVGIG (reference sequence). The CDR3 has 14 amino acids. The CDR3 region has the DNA TGTGCCTGGAGCTCCCGGGACAGGGGGCTCGAGCAGTACTTC. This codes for CAWSSRDRGLEQYF.

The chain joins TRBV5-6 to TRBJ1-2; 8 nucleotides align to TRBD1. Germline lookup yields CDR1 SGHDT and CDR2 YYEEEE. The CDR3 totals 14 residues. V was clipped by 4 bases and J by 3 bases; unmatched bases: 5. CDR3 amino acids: CASSPGQGYYGYTF. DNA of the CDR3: TGTGCCAGCAGCCCAGGACAGGGTTACTATGGCTACACCTTC.

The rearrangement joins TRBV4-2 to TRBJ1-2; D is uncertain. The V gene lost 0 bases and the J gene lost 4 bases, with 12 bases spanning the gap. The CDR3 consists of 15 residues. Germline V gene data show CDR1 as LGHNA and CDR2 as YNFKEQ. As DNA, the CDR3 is TGTGCCAGCAGCCAAGATCTTGGAGGGCTCTATGGCTACACCTTC. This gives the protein CASSQDLGGLYGYTF.

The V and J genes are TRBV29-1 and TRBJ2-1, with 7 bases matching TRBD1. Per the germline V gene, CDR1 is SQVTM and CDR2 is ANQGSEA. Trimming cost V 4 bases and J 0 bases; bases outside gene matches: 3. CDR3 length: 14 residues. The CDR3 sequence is CSVVRGSSYNEQFF. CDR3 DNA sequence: TGCAGCGTTGTCAGGGGGAGCTCCTACAATGAGCAGTTCTTC.

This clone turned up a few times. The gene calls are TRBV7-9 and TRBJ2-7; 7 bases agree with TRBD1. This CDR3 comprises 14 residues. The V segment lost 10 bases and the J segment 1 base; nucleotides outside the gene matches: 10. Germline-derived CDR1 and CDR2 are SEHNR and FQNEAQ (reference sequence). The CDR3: CATSWAGGSYEQYF. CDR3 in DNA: TGTGCCACGTCCTGGGCAGGGGGATCCTACGAGCAGTACTTC.

In DNA form, the CDR3 reads TGTGCCAGCAGTCCCCGGGATCGCGCTGAAGCTTTCTTT. The encoded protein is CASSPRDRAEAFF. The rearrangement uses TRBV5-4 and TRBJ1-1; D unclear. This CDR3 region has 13 residues. V shed 5 bases and J shed 6 bases, with 14 bases lying between them. The V gene's germline CDR1 is SGHNT and CDR2 YYREEE (reference sequence).

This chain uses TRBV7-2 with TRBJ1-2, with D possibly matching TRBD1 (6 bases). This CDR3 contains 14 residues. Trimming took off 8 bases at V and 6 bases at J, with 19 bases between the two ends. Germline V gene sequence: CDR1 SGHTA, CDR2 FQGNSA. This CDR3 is CASGDRTVTNGYTF. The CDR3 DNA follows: TGTGCCAGCGGAGACAGGACAGTAACTAATGGCTACACCTTC.